This TCR beta chain is drawn from a study of siplizumab effects on memory and regulatory T cells (dated by TCRdb to 2018 to 2020). Some background on the complete study: The effect of the anti-CD2 antibody siplizumab on alloreactive T-cell subsets was examined in allogeneic mixed lymphocyte reactions constructed from human PBMCs. General findings and caveats noted by the study authors: Because sequences below about 10^-5 frequency were poorly captured, only a minor fraction of alloreactive clones could be mapped to unstimulated subsets. Unstimulated naive T cells appeared more diverse than memory T cells, and naive cells seemed to contribute substantially to the alloresponse. Among mappable alloreactive CD4+ clones, the Treg-derived fraction averaged about 70% with siplizumab versus 25% to 30% in control reactions. Siplizumab significantly lowered the cumulative frequency of alloreactive sequences that could be traced to unstimulated CD4+ memory T cells. For roughly 75-97% of proliferating CD4+ or CD8+ clones, no naive or memory phenotype could be assigned. Whether proliferating Tregs from siplizumab cultures actually had suppressive function was not functionally confirmed.

With respect to this clone: Its antigen is unknown. Base qualities are not recorded, but no much larger clone differs from it by a single base.

Reading the germline V gene gives CDR1 SGHNT and CDR2 YENEEA. The germline V and J ends show losses of 5 bases and 5 bases respectively, and no gene match explains 7 bases of the junction. The CDR3 spans 15 residues, from the cysteine through the phenylalanine. This entry keeps only the CDR3 DNA: 45 bases, framed from base 1. Sorted unstimulated T cells and proliferating T cells recovered from mixed lymphocyte reactions underwent TCRbeta CDR3 sequencing. Fresh whole blood from 9 to 11 HLA-typed healthy donors was used to isolate PBMCs. To map where alloreactive clones came from, CD4+ regulatory T cells in the unstimulated state were FACS-sorted. The library was obtained by the immunoSEQ multiplex PCR assay. Each sample had 90,000 to 100,000 TCR templates assayed by the deep sequencing platform. Genomic DNA extracted from sorted T cells was the material used for TCRbeta CDR3 sequencing. In the paper's pipeline: The R programming language was used for clonal analysis of TCRbeta CDR3 data. Alloreactive CD4+ and CD8+ clones were defined by comparing unstimulated samples with post-reaction CFSE-low samples. Alloreactive CD4+ clones were assigned to regulatory or non-regulatory origin by matching sequences to sorted unstimulated Treg and non-Treg repertoires. The clones in this table, taken by TCRdb from immuneACCESS, are in-frame only. Not every clone is retained; where verified, under half of the shortfall comes from an unresolved V gene, and the cause of the rest is unknown. D and trimming come from the DNA, and the V and J calls and clone size come from that table. The sample contains 100,000 or so clones, 94% of them found a single time. The leading ten clones occupy 0.55% to 0.65% of the sample.

The sequenced sample was Tregs sorted from blood. This chain joins TRBV11-3 to TRBJ2-2, with 8 junctional bases fitting TRBD1. The receptor was derived from a human donor in good health. Here the CDR3 is given as CASSARTGSTGELFF. The base sequence is TGTGCCAGCAGCGCACGGACAGGGTCGACCGGGGAGCTGTTTTTT.